These 21 T cell receptor beta chains came from one sample sequenced in a study of T cells in Graves' hyperthyroidism and ophthalmopathy. RNA transcripts yielded amplified TCR beta CDR3 regions. HTBI primers drove first-round RT-PCR of the TCR CDR3. TCRdb recomputed calls from the multiplex PCR reads with MiXCR, one row per CDR3 protein. Of hundreds of thousands of distinct CDR3 sequences listed, approximately 15% are singletons. The sequencing input was blood. Receptors originate from a woman aged 18-30 years with Graves' hyperthyroidism.

This clonotype has ten or more counts. This sequence joins TRBV11-3 and TRBJ2-7; D remains unclear. This CDR3 has 15 residues. Germline V gene lookup returns CDR1 SGHNT and CDR2 YENEEA. V was pared by 5 bases and J by 1 base, with 15 bases between. CDR3 amino acids: CASSPTSAPSYEQYF. In nucleotides, the CDR3 is TGTGCCAGCAGCCCGACCTCGGCGCCGTCCTACGAGCAGTACTTC. The full variable domain, completed using reference TRBV11-3 and TRBJ2-7, is EAGVVQSPRYKIIEKKQPVAFWCNPISGHNTLYWYLQNLGQGPELLIRYENEEAVDDSQLPKDRFSAERLKGVDSTLKIQPAELGDSAVYLCASSPTSAPSYEQYFGPGTRLTVT.

The rearrangement uses TRBV11-3 and TRBJ2-1; 11 bases are shared with TRBD2. The CDR3 consists of 15 residues. CDR1 is SGHNT, CDR2 YENEEA, per germline. The junction had 12 bases not matched to a gene; V was cut back by 8 bases and J by 9 bases. The CDR3 bases are TGTGCCAGCCAAAAGGGTATTAGCGGGGGGGGTGAGCAGTTCTTC. Translating gives CASQKGISGGGEQFF. Drawing the rest from reference TRBV11-3 and TRBJ2-1, the complete variable domain is EAGVVQSPRYKIIEKKQPVAFWCNPISGHNTLYWYLQNLGQGPELLIRYENEEAVDDSQLPKDRFSAERLKGVDSTLKIQPAELGDSAVYLCASQKGISGGGEQFFGPGTRLTVL.

The CDR3 coding sequence is TGTGCCAGCAGCTTTCTGGCTAGCGGACCGACCCAGTACTTC. It encodes CASSFLASGPTQYF. This chain links TRBV7-8 with TRBJ2-5; 7 positions match TRBD2. The CDR3 is made up of 14 amino acids. The ends lost 3 bases at V and 7 bases at J; junction bases unmatched: 8. Germline-derived CDR1 and CDR2 are SGHVS and FQNEAQ.

This chain connects TRBV7-2 to TRBJ2-3, with a tentative D call TRBD2 (5 bases). In germline, CDR1 is SGHTA, CDR2 FQGNSA. The length of the CDR3 is 17 residues. The V gene lost 5 bases and the J gene lost 1 base, with 19 bases spanning the gap. The CDR3 spells CASSPGVISIRTDTQYF. CDR3 sequence (DNA): TGTGCCAGCAGCCCCGGGGTCATTAGCATTCGCACAGATACGCAGTATTTT. Based on the CDR3 plus reference TRBV7-2 and TRBJ2-3, the full variable domain is GAGVSQSPSNKVTEKGKDVELRCDPISGHTALYWYRQSLGQGLEFLIYFQGNSAPDKSGLPSDRFSAERTGGSVSTLTIQRTQQEDSAVYLCASSPGVISIRTDTQYFGPGTRLTVL.

This clonotype was recorded many times. This chain joins TRBV5-6 and TRBJ1-1; no definite D call. Between the trimmed V and J ends, which lost 1 base and 0 bases, there was a span of 13 bases. Looked up from germline, CDR1 is SGHDT and CDR2 is YYEEEE. The CDR3 loop spans 16 amino acids. The CDR3 DNA reads TGTGCCAGCAGCTTGCTTACTACAGTCATGAACACTGAAGCTTTCTTT. Its translation: CASSLLTTVMNTEAFF.

This clonotype occurred many times. This chain uses TRBV11-3 with TRBJ2-1; 9 bases fit TRBD1. The CDR3 has 15 residues. Germline CDR1 SGHNT, CDR2 YENEEA. V lost 1 base, J lost 7 bases, and 5 bases stayed unmatched. The CDR3 is CASSLGAGQGNEQFF. For the CDR3, the DNA is TGTGCCAGCAGCTTAGGTGCGGGACAGGGAAATGAGCAGTTCTTC.

The chain has TRBV9 and TRBJ2-3, with D maybe TRBD2 (6 bases). The CDR3 length is 15 residues. V shed 3 bases and J shed 2 bases, with 13 bases lying between them. In germline, CDR1 is SGDLS, CDR2 YYNGEE. CDR3 nucleotides: TGTGCCAGCAGCGGGAGCGGAGGGGCCACAGATACGCAGTATTTT. This gives the protein CASSGSGGATDTQYF.

This clonotype occurred many times. The chain combines TRBV24-1 with TRBJ2-3; D ambiguous. The length of the CDR3 is 12 residues. CDR1 is KGHDR, CDR2 SFDVKD, per germline. Trimming cost V 4 bases and J 4 bases, with 5 bases left between them. The CDR3 loop reads CATSEPSDTQYF. CDR3 nucleotides: TGTGCCACCAGTGAGCCTTCAGATACGCAGTATTTT.

This clonotype was recorded at least ten times. V usage is TRBV12-3 or TRBV12-4 and J usage is TRBJ2-4, with TRBD1 matching over 7 bases. Unmatched junction bases numbered 6, after V lost 5 bases and J lost 2 bases. There are 15 residues in the CDR3. This CDR3 is CASSTRQGTKNIQYF. The DNA of the CDR3 is TGTGCCAGCAGTACCCGACAGGGAACCAAAAACATTCAGTACTTC.

This clonotype was recorded at least ten times. The chain combines TRBV2 with TRBJ2-2; D perhaps matches TRBD2 (5 bases). Trimming left V 6 bases short and J 5 bases short, with 16 bases between. CDR1 and CDR2 (germline): SNHLY, FYNNEI. This CDR3 has 15 residues. CDR3 amino acids: CASRAREITTGELFF. CDR3 nucleotide sequence: TGTGCCAGCAGGGCCCGGGAAATAACTACCGGGGAGCTGTTTTTT.

The chain has TRBV5-4 and TRBJ2-7; D possibly corresponds to TRBD1 (5 bases). This CDR3 comprises 16 residues. CDR1 SGHNT and CDR2 YYREEE come from the germline V gene (reference sequence). The V gene lost 4 bases and the J gene lost 1 base, with 18 bases spanning the gap. The CDR3 reads CASSRADRRISYEQYF. For the CDR3, the DNA is TGTGCCAGCAGCCGGGCCGACAGAAGGATTTCCTACGAGCAGTACTTC.

This clonotype was picked up many times. This chain joins TRBV30 and TRBJ2-3; the match to TRBD2 covers 13 bases. CDR3 size: 15 residues. V trimming: 3 bases; J trimming: 3 bases; junction bases outside the gene matches: 3. Germline loops: CDR1 GTSNPN, CDR2 SVGIG (reference sequence). Here the CDR3 reads CAWSRTSGRTDTQYF. In DNA form, the CDR3 reads TGTGCCTGGAGCAGGACTAGCGGGAGAACAGATACGCAGTATTTT.

This clonotype was counted only a few times. The chain is built from TRBV5-1 and TRBJ2-1; 7 bases agree with TRBD2. The length of the CDR3 is 16 residues. V lost 4 bases to trimming and J lost 5 bases; unmatched junction nucleotides: 12. Germline V gene data show CDR1 as SGHRS and CDR2 as YFSETQ. The CDR3, as DNA: TGCGCCAGCAGCCCCGGGGGGAGGGACTACCACAATGAGCAGTTCTTC. Its translation is CASSPGGRDYHNEQFF.

This clonotype was recorded many times. The chain is built from TRBV28 and TRBJ2-2; a possible D gene is TRBD2 (5 bases). This CDR3 spans 15 amino acids. V gave up 8 bases and J gave up 7 bases, with 20 bases separating them. CDR1 MDHEN and CDR2 SYDVKM come from the germline V gene. The CDR3 DNA reads TGTGCCAGCGGCCAGAACCTAGGAGGTGGCGGGGAGCTGTTTTTT. This encodes CASGQNLGGGGELFF.

This clonotype showed up many times. As DNA, the CDR3 is TGTGCCAGCAGCCAAGGTACCCCGGATGGCTACACCTTC. This gives the protein CASSQGTPDGYTF. The V gene is TRBV3-1, the J gene TRBJ1-2; D unclear. Germline-derived CDR1 and CDR2 are LGHDT and YNNKEL (reference sequence). This CDR3 has 13 residues. Trimming left V 1 base short and J 6 bases short, with 9 bases between. Based on the CDR3 plus reference TRBV3-1 and TRBJ1-2, the full variable domain is DTAVSQTPKYLVTQMGNDKSIKCEQNLGHDTMYWYKQDSKKFLKIMFSYNNKELIINETVPNRFSPKSPDKAHLNLHINSLELGDSAVYFCASSQGTPDGYTFGSGTRLTVV.

This clonotype was picked up one time. The CDR3 region has the DNA TGCAGCGTAGAATCCGGGACAGGGGGTCCCTACGAGCAGTACTTC. Amino acid sequence: CSVESGTGGPYEQYF. The chain has TRBV29-1 and TRBJ2-7; 11 nucleotides align to TRBD1. The CDR3 spans 15 residues. V dropped 6 bases and J dropped 2; count of bases not matched to a gene: 9. Germline V gives CDR1 SQVTM, CDR2 ANQGSEA.

This clonotype was observed many times. CDR3 nucleotide sequence: TGTGCCAGCAGCCGATTACCTGACGGAAGAAACACTGAAGCTTTCTTT. This sequence encodes CASSRLPDGRNTEAFF. The V and J genes are TRBV5-5 and TRBJ1-1; the D is unclear. Trimming pared 4 bases from V and 2 bases from J, leaving 18 bases between. CDR1 is SGHKS and CDR2 is YYEKEE in the germline V gene (reference sequence). The CDR3 runs to 16 residues.

This clonotype was counted many times. The J gene is TRBJ2-3, the V gene TRBV7-2, with TRBD2 identical over 10 bases. Unmatched junction bases numbered 3, after V lost 2 bases and J lost 1 base. Germline V gene data show CDR1 as SGHTA and CDR2 as FQGNSA. CDR3 length: 16 residues. CDR3 residues: CASSLRGTSGTDTQYF. The CDR3 region has the DNA TGTGCCAGCAGCTTAAGAGGGACTAGCGGCACAGATACGCAGTATTTT.

This clonotype was picked up many times. The chain has TRBV11-2 and TRBJ2-2; 10 bases are a match to TRBD2. In germline, CDR1 is SGHAT, CDR2 FQNNGV. CDR3 length equals 17 residues. V was pared by 7 bases and J by 5 bases, with 13 bases of the junction left unmatched. The CDR3 region is CASIDKPGLAPTGELFF. CDR3 in DNA: TGTGCCAGCATCGATAAACCGGGACTAGCGCCAACCGGGGAGCTGTTTTTT.

This clonotype was detected a few times. CDR3 coding DNA: TGTGCCAGCAGTTACTCTTCAGATGAGCAGTACTTC. Translating gives CASSYSSDEQYF. The V and J genes are TRBV6-2 or TRBV6-3 and TRBJ2-7; no clear D. The CDR3 totals 12 residues. Deletions cut 0 bases from V and 7 bases from J, with 7 bases between. Germline assignment: CDR1 MNHEY and CDR2 SVGEGT.

The sample holds many counts of this clonotype. This chain uses TRBV5-5 with TRBJ1-5; 9 bases align to TRBD1. From germline, CDR1 is SGHKS and CDR2 YYEKEE (reference sequence). The CDR3 is 15 amino acids. J gave up 6 bases and V 3 bases, and 7 bases lay outside the gene matches. The chain's CDR3 is CASSSGTGLSQPQHF. The CDR3 DNA reads as TGTGCCAGCAGCTCCGGGACAGGGCTGAGTCAGCCCCAGCATTTT.